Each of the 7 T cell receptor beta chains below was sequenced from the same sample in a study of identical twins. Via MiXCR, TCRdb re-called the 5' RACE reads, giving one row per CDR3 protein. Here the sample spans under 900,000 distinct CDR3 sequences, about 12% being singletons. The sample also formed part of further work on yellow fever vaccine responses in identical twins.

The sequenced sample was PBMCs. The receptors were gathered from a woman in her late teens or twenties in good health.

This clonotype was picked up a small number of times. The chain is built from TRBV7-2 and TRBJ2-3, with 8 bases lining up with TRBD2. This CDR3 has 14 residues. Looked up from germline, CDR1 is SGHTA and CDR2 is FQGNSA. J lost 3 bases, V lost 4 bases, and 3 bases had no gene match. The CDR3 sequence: CASSWGLVTDTQYF. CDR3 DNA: TGTGCCAGCAGCTGGGGACTAGTTACAGATACGCAGTATTTT.

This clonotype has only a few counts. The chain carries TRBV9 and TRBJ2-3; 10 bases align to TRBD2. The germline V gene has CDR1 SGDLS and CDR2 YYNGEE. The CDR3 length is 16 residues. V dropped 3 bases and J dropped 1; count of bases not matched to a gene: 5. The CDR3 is CASSALGLAGTDTQYF. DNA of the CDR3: TGTGCCAGCAGCGCCCTAGGACTAGCGGGCACAGATACGCAGTATTTT.

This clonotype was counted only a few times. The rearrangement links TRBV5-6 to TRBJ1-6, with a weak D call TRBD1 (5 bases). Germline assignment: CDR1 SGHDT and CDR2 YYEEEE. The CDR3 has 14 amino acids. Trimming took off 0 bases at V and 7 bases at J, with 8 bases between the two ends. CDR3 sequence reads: CASSLDRRNSPLHF. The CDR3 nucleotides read TGTGCCAGCAGCTTGGACAGGCGGAATTCACCCCTCCACTTT.

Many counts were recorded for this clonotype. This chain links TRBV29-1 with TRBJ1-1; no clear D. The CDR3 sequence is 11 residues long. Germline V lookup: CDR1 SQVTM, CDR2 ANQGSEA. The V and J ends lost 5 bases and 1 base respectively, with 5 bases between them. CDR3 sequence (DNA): TGCAGCGTTCTTTGGAACACTGAAGCTTTCTTT. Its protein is CSVLWNTEAFF.

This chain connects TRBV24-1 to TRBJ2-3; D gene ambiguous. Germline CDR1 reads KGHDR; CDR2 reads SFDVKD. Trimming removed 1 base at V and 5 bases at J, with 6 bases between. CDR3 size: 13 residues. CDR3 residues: CATSDFTGDTQYF. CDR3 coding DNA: TGTGCCACCAGTGATTTTACGGGAGATACGCAGTATTTT.

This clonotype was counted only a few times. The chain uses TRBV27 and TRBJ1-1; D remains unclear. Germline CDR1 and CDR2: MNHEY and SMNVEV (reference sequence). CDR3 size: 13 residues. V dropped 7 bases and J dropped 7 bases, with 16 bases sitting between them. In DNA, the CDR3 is TGTGCCAGCATTGCCCCGGGCTTCAATGAAGCTTTCTTT. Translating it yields CASIAPGFNEAFF.

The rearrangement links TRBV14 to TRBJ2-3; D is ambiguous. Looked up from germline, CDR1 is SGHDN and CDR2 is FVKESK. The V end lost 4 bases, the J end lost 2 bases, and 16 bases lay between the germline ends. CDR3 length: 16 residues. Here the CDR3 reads CASSPRGTGLTDTQYF. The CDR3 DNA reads TGTGCCAGCAGCCCCCGAGGTACGGGCCTCACAGATACGCAGTATTTT.